Below, 28 T cell receptor beta chains from the same sample are listed, as sequenced in a study of T cells in Graves' hyperthyroidism and ophthalmopathy. RNA transcripts yielded amplified TCR beta CDR3 regions. HTBI primers were employed in a first-round RT-PCR of the TCR CDR3. TCRdb reanalysed the multiplex PCR reads using MiXCR and keeps one entry per CDR3 protein. Of 600,000 to 750,000 distinct CDR3 sequences in the sample, 15% to 20% were seen once. The sample comprised blood. These receptors all stem from a man aged 50-60 years with Graves' hyperthyroidism.

In the case of this clonotype: One end of the junction fails to match germline, which may point to a read error. The chain combines TRBV28 with TRBJ2-1; no firm D call. This CDR3 is 12 amino acids long. The germline gives CDR1 MDHEN, CDR2 SYDVKM. The DNA of the CDR3 is TGTGCCAGCAGCCTCTGGCCCAATGAGCAGCTCTTC. It encodes CASSLWPNEQLF.

The rearrangement uses TRBV7-3 and TRBJ1-2, with 8 bases aligning to TRBD1. There are 17 residues in the CDR3. Germline V lookup: CDR1 SGHTA, CDR2 FQGTGA. J gave up 3 bases and V 2 bases, and 11 bases lay outside the gene matches. The CDR3 bases are TGTGCCAGCAGCTTAGGTCCCGCAGGGGGCGCGGACTATGGCTACACCTTC. Translation: CASSLGPAGGADYGYTF.

This clonotype was observed a handful of times. The rearrangement links TRBV6-1 to TRBJ1-5; D gene uncertain. Germline V gives CDR1 MNHNS, CDR2 SASEGT. This CDR3 comprises 16 residues. V lost 4 bases, J lost 5 bases, and 18 bases lay in between. The CDR3 region has the DNA TGTGCCAGCAGTGGTGTTCGGCCGGGCGGTTATCAGCCCCAGCATTTT. Protein product: CASSGVRPGGYQPQHF.

This clonotype was seen more than once but under ten times. This rearrangement joins TRBV18 to TRBJ1-1, with 9 bases lining up with TRBD1. This CDR3 spans 14 amino acids. Germline CDR1 KGHSH, CDR2 LQKENI. The V gene end was trimmed by 6 bases and the J gene end by 2 bases; junction bases not matched to a gene: 4. The CDR3 coding sequence is TGTGCCAGCTCCGCGGACAGGGGAAACACTGAAGCTTTCTTT. Its translation: CASSADRGNTEAFF.

The gene calls are TRBV10-1 and TRBJ1-2; D perhaps matches TRBD1 (6 bases). Trimming shortened V by 0 bases and J by 4 bases, and 6 bases separated the two germline ends. This CDR3 spans 13 amino acids. Germline CDR1 reads WNHNN; CDR2 reads SYGVQD (reference sequence). The CDR3 reads CASSESRGYGYTF. CDR3 nucleotide sequence: TGCGCCAGCAGTGAGTCCAGGGGCTATGGCTACACCTTC.

This clonotype was observed at least ten times. The chain employs TRBV12-3 or TRBV12-4 and TRBJ2-1; D unresolved. The CDR3 runs to 13 residues. The germline V and J ends were trimmed by 1 base and 8 bases, with 9 bases remaining between them. This CDR3 reads CASSLGGEDEQFF. CDR3 nucleotide sequence: TGTGCCAGCAGTTTAGGGGGTGAGGATGAGCAGTTCTTC.

This chain links TRBV7-2 with TRBJ2-1; D may be TRBD2 (6 bases). V was trimmed by 1 base and J by 7 bases, leaving 11 bases between them. This CDR3 spans 14 amino acids. Germline V gene lookup returns CDR1 SGHTA and CDR2 FQGNSA. In DNA, the CDR3 is TGTGCCAGCAGCTTAGAGTCGGGGAGGAATGAGCAGTTCTTC. Its translation is CASSLESGRNEQFF.

This clonotype was found many times. The chain couples TRBV6-6 to TRBJ2-7; 7 nucleotides line up with TRBD2. J gave up 2 bases and V 2 bases, and 6 bases lay outside the gene matches. This CDR3 contains 15 residues. Germline-derived CDR1 and CDR2 are MNHNY and SVGAGI (reference sequence). The CDR3 loop reads CASSYLSGWAYEQYF. In DNA form, the CDR3 reads TGTGCCAGCAGTTACCTTAGCGGGTGGGCCTACGAGCAGTACTTC.

In this sample, this clonotype turned up many times. The chain recombines TRBV20-1 with TRBJ2-5, with a possible D match to TRBD1 (5 bases). The CDR3 is made up of 12 amino acids. The V end was cut by 5 bases, the J end by 1 base, with 8 bases between. Germline loops: CDR1 DFQATT, CDR2 SNEGSKA (reference sequence). DNA for the CDR3: TGCAGTGCTTCCAGGGCCCAAGAGACCCAGTACTTC. Translating it yields CSASRAQETQYF.

This clonotype was seen ten or more times. In nucleotides, the CDR3 is TGTGCCAGCAGTGGAGATGCGGACACTGAAGCTTTCTTT. Residues: CASSGDADTEAFF. This chain joins TRBV2 and TRBJ1-1, with D hard to call. CDR1 SNHLY and CDR2 FYNNEI come from the germline V gene. This CDR3 is built from 13 residues. The V and J ends lost 4 bases and 3 bases respectively, with 9 bases between them.

This clonotype showed up many times. The chain uses TRBV6-2 or TRBV6-3 and TRBJ2-7, with unresolved D. The V gene lost 2 bases and the J gene lost 6 bases, with 14 bases spanning the gap. CDR3 length: 14 amino acids. The germline gives CDR1 MNHEY, CDR2 SVGEGT. The chain's CDR3 is CASSYPRSDSEQYF. CDR3 in DNA: TGTGCCAGCAGTTACCCCCGATCCGACTCCGAGCAGTACTTC.

The CDR3 spells CACREQRNSPLHF. The DNA of the CDR3 is TGTGCCTGTCGGGAACAGAGGAATTCACCCCTCCACTTT. This chain joins TRBV19 and TRBJ1-6; D not resolved. Germline CDR1 is LNHDA and CDR2 is SQIVND (reference sequence). The length of the CDR3 is 13 residues. The V end was cut by 11 bases, the J end by 7 bases, with 15 bases between.

This clonotype was observed at least ten times. The chain links TRBV9 to TRBJ2-7, with 9 bases aligning to TRBD1. CDR1 and CDR2 (germline): SGDLS, YYNGEE. CDR3 length equals 15 residues. V shed 4 bases, J shed 0 bases, and the junction held 5 bases outside the gene matches. CDR3 sequence reads: CASSLGTGSSYEQYF. Written as DNA, the CDR3 is TGTGCCAGCAGCCTCGGGACAGGGAGCTCCTACGAGCAGTACTTC.

There are many counts of this clonotype. The genes are TRBV6-1 and TRBJ2-3, with 10 bases identical to TRBD2. Germline CDR1 reads MNHNS; CDR2 reads SASEGT. Trimming removed 7 bases from V and 0 bases from J; junction bases left unmatched: 4. This CDR3 is 15 amino acids long. The CDR3 sequence: CASTKTSGSTDTQYF. The CDR3 nucleotides are TGTGCCAGCACCAAGACTAGCGGGAGCACAGATACGCAGTATTTT.

This clonotype was counted ten times or more. The V call is TRBV30, the J call TRBJ1-1; the D is unclear. The V end lost 4 bases, the J end lost 0 bases, and 12 bases lay between the germline ends. The V gene's germline CDR1 is GTSNPN and CDR2 SVGIG (reference sequence). The CDR3 consists of 14 residues. The CDR3 protein is CAWNAEALNTEAFF. The CDR3 coding sequence is TGTGCCTGGAACGCCGAGGCCCTGAACACTGAAGCTTTCTTT.

This clonotype was counted ten times or more. This sequence joins TRBV28 and TRBJ2-3; 7 nucleotides align to TRBD2. V trimming: 6 bases; J trimming: 3 bases; junction bases outside the gene matches: 12. From germline, CDR1 is MDHEN and CDR2 SYDVKM. There are 16 residues in the CDR3. The CDR3 region is CASSHNRRERTDTQYF. DNA for the CDR3: TGTGCCAGCAGCCACAACAGGCGGGAGAGGACAGATACGCAGTATTTT.

CDR3: CASSTRLNTEAFF. The CDR3 coding sequence is TGTGCCAGCAGTACGCGGCTGAACACTGAAGCTTTCTTT. The genes are TRBV12-3 or TRBV12-4 and TRBJ1-1; no clear D. V was clipped by 5 bases and J by 0 bases, with 7 bases between them. The CDR3 length is 13 residues.

V is TRBV28 and J is TRBJ2-7, with a weak D call TRBD1 (6 bases). CDR1 is MDHEN and CDR2 is SYDVKM in the germline V gene. V was cut by 4 bases and J by 7 bases, with 14 bases left in between. This CDR3 contains 13 residues. The CDR3 DNA follows: TGTGCCAGCAGTTGGGACACGCCTAAGGAGCAGTACTTC. This translates into CASSWDTPKEQYF.

V usage is TRBV24-1 and J usage is TRBJ2-2; D possibly corresponds to TRBD2 (6 bases). The CDR3 contains 15 residues. Trimming pared 9 bases from V and 4 bases from J, leaving 17 bases between. The germline gives CDR1 KGHDR, CDR2 SFDVKD. CDR3 loop: CATSTWTGATGELFF. The CDR3 DNA reads as TGTGCCACCTCCACCTGGACGGGAGCCACCGGGGAGCTGTTTTTT.

The CDR3 DNA sequence: TGTGCCAGCAGCTTCGATCAAATTCAGTACTTC. It yields the protein CASSFDQIQYF. This sequence joins TRBV7-8 and TRBJ2-4; D ambiguous. CDR1 is SGHVS, CDR2 FQNEAQ, per germline. The CDR3 has 11 residues. V lost 3 bases and J 10 bases, leaving 7 bases between the germline ends.

This clonotype was counted at least ten times. The V call is TRBV2, the J call TRBJ2-7; 9 bases are shared with TRBD2. The CDR3 extends over 13 amino acids. CDR1 is SNHLY and CDR2 is FYNNEI in the germline V gene. The V gene end was trimmed by 5 bases and the J gene end by 4 bases; junction bases not matched to a gene: 3. The CDR3 loop reads CASSSGRLYEQYF. The DNA for the CDR3 is TGTGCCAGCAGTAGCGGGAGGCTGTACGAGCAGTACTTC.

CDR3 amino acids: CASSRGHSNQPQHF. The CDR3 nucleotides are TGTGCCAGTAGTCGGGGACATAGCAATCAGCCCCAGCATTTT. The chain joins TRBV19 to TRBJ1-5, with D perhaps matching TRBD1 (6 bases). Germline V lookup: CDR1 LNHDA, CDR2 SQIVND (reference sequence). Trimming cost V 5 bases and J 0 bases, with 8 bases left between them. The CDR3 totals 14 residues.

CDR3 sequence: CSAREMASGRLSYEQYF. CDR3 DNA sequence: TGCAGTGCTAGAGAGATGGCTAGCGGGCGCCTCTCCTACGAGCAGTACTTC. The V gene is TRBV20-1, the J gene TRBJ2-7; 8 positions match TRBD2. V shed 0 bases, J shed 0 bases, and the junction held 10 bases outside the gene matches. Germline V lookup: CDR1 DFQATT, CDR2 SNEGSKA (reference sequence). The CDR3 is 17 amino acids.

In this sample, this clonotype turned up many times. The chain links TRBV3-1 to TRBJ2-7, with D hard to call. The V end lost 4 bases, the J end lost 3 bases, and 10 bases lay between the germline ends. This CDR3 has 13 residues. CDR1 is LGHDT, CDR2 YNNKEL, per germline (reference sequence). CDR3 sequence: CASSRDEVYEQYF. As DNA, the CDR3 is TGTGCCAGCAGCCGCGACGAGGTCTACGAGCAGTACTTC.

The V and J genes are TRBV20-1 and TRBJ1-5; no firm D call. Trimming left V 2 bases short and J 7 bases short, with 15 bases between. Germline V lookup: CDR1 DFQATT, CDR2 SNEGSKA (reference sequence). This CDR3 region has 14 residues. The CDR3 DNA sequence: TGCAGTGCTAGATCTGGAGGGCAACGCCAGCCCCAGCATTTT. Its protein product is CSARSGGQRQPQHF.

Concerning this clonotype: This may be a read error: a much more frequent sequence differs by one nucleotide. The rearrangement joins TRBV6-1 to TRBJ2-7, with D hard to call. The CDR3 is made up of 13 amino acids. The germline V gene encodes CDR1 MNHNS and CDR2 SASEGT. The CDR3 sequence: CASSEGVSHEQYF. Here the CDR3 DNA reads TGTGCCAGCAGTGAAGGGGTCTCCCACGAGCAGTACTTC.

This clonotype was seen many times. CDR3 coding DNA: TGTGCCAGCAGTTTAAGGACATTATCTCAGCAGTACTTC. Its translation: CASSLRTLSQQYF. The rearrangement joins TRBV28 to TRBJ2-7; tentatively, D is TRBD1 (5 bases). V lost 2 bases, J lost 8 bases, and 13 bases lay in between. The CDR3 sequence is 13 residues long. Germline V gene lookup returns CDR1 MDHEN and CDR2 SYDVKM.

This clonotype was seen repeatedly, ten times or more. The chain has TRBV6-1 and TRBJ1-1, with D possibly TRBD1 on 6 matching bases. This CDR3 comprises 16 residues. V dropped 6 bases and J dropped 1 base, with 18 bases sitting between them. Germline V gene data show CDR1 as MNHNS and CDR2 as SASEGT. CDR3 region: CASRGAQGRGNTEAFF. The CDR3 region has the DNA TGTGCCAGCAGAGGCGCTCAGGGGAGGGGGAACACTGAAGCTTTCTTT.